Following are 13 T cell receptor beta chains from one sample sequenced in a study of T cells after posttransplantation cyclophosphamide. Here immunoSEQ multiplex PCR was the method, and the copy in TCRdb shows in-frame clones only, minus some. The sample includes 25,000 to 35,000 clones, about 87% of them seen just once. What was sequenced was PBMCs. These receptors came from a woman aged 40 to 50 with a blood cancer, CMV-positive, and with a related stem cell donor.

The CDR3 bases are TGTGCCAGCACTCCATCGGGACAGCCCTATAATTCACCCCTCCACTTT. This sequence encodes CASTPSGQPYNSPLHF. The V gene is TRBV27, the J gene TRBJ1-6; 7 bases agree with TRBD1. Trimming removed 7 bases from V and 2 bases from J; junction bases left unmatched: 8. CDR3 length equals 16 residues. The V gene's germline CDR1 is MNHEY and CDR2 SMNVEV (reference sequence).

The rearrangement uses TRBV6-5 and TRBJ1-5; maybe TRBD1 (6 bases). Germline lookup yields CDR1 MNHEY and CDR2 SVGAGI. The CDR3 has 15 residues. Deletions cut 4 bases from V and 0 bases from J, with 10 bases between. The CDR3 DNA reads TGTGCCAGCAGTTCTCGGACAGCTAGCAATCAGCCCCAGCATTTT. Its protein product is CASSSRTASNQPQHF.

The genes are TRBV5-6 and TRBJ2-5; D remains ambiguous. This CDR3 spans 13 amino acids. The germline gives CDR1 SGHDT, CDR2 YYEEEE. V was shortened by 0 bases and J by 5 bases, with 8 bases between the two germline ends. The CDR3 region is CASSLVGQETQYF. The CDR3 DNA follows: TGTGCCAGCAGCTTGGTTGGGCAGGAGACCCAGTACTTC. The full variable domain, with the rest looked up from reference TRBV5-6 and TRBJ2-5, is DAGVTQSPTHLIKTRGQQVTLRCSPKSGHDTVSWYQQALGQGPQFIFQYYEEEERQRGNFPDRFSGHQFPNYSSELNVNALLLGDSALYLCASSLVGQETQYFGPGTRLLVL.

The table lists this clone with a few counts. V gene TRBV2 combines with J gene TRBJ2-3; TRBD2 might be the D (5 bases). Germline assignment: CDR1 SNHLY and CDR2 FYNNEI. Between the trimmed V and J ends, which lost 6 bases and 4 bases, there was a span of 11 bases. The CDR3 has 13 residues. CDR3 amino acids: CASRGVGSDTQYF. The CDR3, as DNA: TGTGCCAGCAGGGGAGTGGGGTCAGATACGCAGTATTTT.

This chain uses TRBV28 with TRBJ2-5; no clear D. CDR1 MDHEN and CDR2 SYDVKM come from the germline V gene. The CDR3 consists of 11 residues. The V and J ends lost 2 bases and 11 bases respectively, with 9 bases between them. This CDR3 is CASSLDLKQYF. The CDR3 DNA sequence: TGTGCCAGCAGTTTAGATCTAAAGCAGTACTTC. Filled out from reference TRBV28 and TRBJ2-5, the complete variable domain reads DVKVTQSSRYLVKRTGEKVFLECVQDMDHENMFWYRQDPGLGLRLIYFSYDVKMKEKGDIPEGYSVSREKKERFSLILESASTNQTSMYLCASSLDLKQYFGPGTRLLVL.

This clone was picked up one time. The V gene is TRBV5-4, the J gene TRBJ2-2; D gene ambiguous. V was cut by 4 bases and J by 0 bases, with 7 bases left in between. The CDR3 spans 14 residues. Germline V CDR1 and CDR2: SGHNT, YYREEE (reference sequence). The CDR3 loop is CASSPPANTGELFF. The DNA for the CDR3 is TGTGCCAGCAGCCCCCCCGCGAACACCGGGGAGCTGTTTTTT. Complete variable domain (other parts from reference TRBV5-4 and TRBJ2-2): ETGVTQSPTHLIKTRGQQVTLRCSSQSGHNTVSWYQQALGQGPQFIFQYYREEENGRGNFPPRFSGLQFPNYSSELNVNALELDDSALYLCASSPPANTGELFFGEGSRLTVL.

The gene calls are TRBV5-4 and TRBJ1-5, with D maybe TRBD1 (5 bases). V lost 0 bases, J lost 5 bases, and 12 bases lay in between. The CDR3 has 15 amino acids. Germline V gives CDR1 SGHNT, CDR2 YYREEE (reference sequence). CDR3 nucleotides: TGTGCCAGCAGCTTGGATGGGGCTGGTCATCAGCCCCAGCATTTT. Amino acids: CASSLDGAGHQPQHF.

V is TRBV5-1 and J is TRBJ1-3; the D is unclear. The germline V gene encodes CDR1 SGHRS and CDR2 YFSETQ. V lost 4 bases and J 4 bases, leaving 18 bases between the germline ends. The CDR3 covers 16 residues. The CDR3 region is CASSLEMALGGNTIYF. DNA of the CDR3: TGCGCCAGCAGCCTGGAGATGGCCCTCGGGGGAAACACCATATATTTT.

The CDR3 spells CASSSPQAGGYTF. The CDR3 bases are TGTGCCAGCAGTAGTCCCCAGGCCGGCGGCTACACCTTC. The chain employs TRBV2 and TRBJ1-2; D is undetermined. The germline V and J ends were trimmed by 5 bases and 8 bases, with 15 bases remaining between them. The V gene's germline CDR1 is SNHLY and CDR2 FYNNEI. The CDR3 totals 13 residues.

The CDR3 spells CASPNRVSGANVLTF. CDR3 sequence (DNA): TGTGCCAGCCCAAATCGGGTCTCTGGGGCCAACGTCCTGACTTTC. V is TRBV2 and J is TRBJ2-6; D is uncertain. The CDR3 spans 15 residues. CDR1 SNHLY and CDR2 FYNNEI come from the germline V gene. Trimming removed 8 bases from V and 0 bases from J, with 11 bases in between.

This chain uses TRBV4-3 with TRBJ2-6; unclear D gene. The CDR3 is 18 residues long. Looked up from germline, CDR1 is LGHNA and CDR2 is YSLEER. V was trimmed by 0 bases and J by 0 bases, leaving 12 bases between them. CDR3 region: CASSQDWRGLSGANVLTF. The CDR3 DNA is TGCGCCAGCAGCCAAGATTGGAGAGGCCTCTCTGGGGCCAACGTCCTGACTTTC.

The rearrangement joins TRBV5-4 to TRBJ1-1; 10 bases line up with TRBD1. The CDR3 contains 14 residues. J gave up 7 bases and V 4 bases, and 7 bases lay outside the gene matches. Germline CDR1 is SGHNT and CDR2 is YYREEE (reference sequence). The DNA of the CDR3 is TGTGCCAGCAGCCCTCAGACAGGGGGCGTTGAAGCTTTCTTT. Its translation: CASSPQTGGVEAFF.

The rearrangement uses TRBV5-4 and TRBJ2-5; 8 nucleotides align to TRBD2. CDR1 and CDR2 (germline): SGHNT, YYREEE (reference sequence). Trimming cost V 4 bases and J 3 bases; bases outside gene matches: 5. The CDR3 has 14 residues. In DNA form, the CDR3 reads TGTGCCAGCAGCCTGACTAGCGTAAAAGAGACCCAGTACTTC. It codes for CASSLTSVKETQYF.